Presented here are 29 T cell receptor beta chains from one specimen sequenced in a study of shared T cell receptors in the human thymus. Libraries were prepared by immunoSEQ multiplex PCR; TCRdb keeps only in-frame clonotypes and omits some of them. The sample records 700,000 to 750,000 clones, 70% to 90% being singletons. The sample was also reused in another study, on human thymus T cells.

The sequenced material came from thymocytes. These receptors all stem from a girl in the first two years of life with a congenital heart defect.

This chain connects TRBV4-1 to TRBJ1-4; D gene unclear. The CDR3 covers 17 residues. CDR1 is MGHRA and CDR2 is YSYEKL in the germline V gene. V lost 3 bases, J lost 2 bases, and 16 bases lay in between. As DNA, the CDR3 is TGCGCCAGCAGCCACAACCAACAGCGGGTTACTAATGAAAAACTGTTTTTT. It yields the protein CASSHNQQRVTNEKLFF.

The gene calls are TRBV21-1 and TRBJ1-5; the D call TRBD1 from the table was never checked on the DNA. TRBV21-1 corresponds to a pseudogene. This CDR3 is 16 amino acids long. CDR3 loop: CASSRSRDRGHQPQHF. The CDR3 nucleotides read TGTGCCAGCAGCAGGTCACGGGACAGGGGGCATCAGCCCCAGCATTTT.

The chain recombines TRBV4-1 with TRBJ1-5; D remains unclear. Germline-derived CDR1 and CDR2 are MGHRA and YSYEKL. The CDR3 is 14 amino acids. Between the trimmed V and J ends, which lost 3 bases and 1 base, there was a span of 7 bases. CDR3 amino acids: CASSHPMSNQPQHF. The DNA for the CDR3 is TGCGCCAGCAGCCACCCCATGAGCAATCAGCCCCAGCATTTT.

CDR3 bases: TGTGCCAGCAGTTACCCCGGGACACTCCCCCCTTATGGCTACACCTTC. This gives the protein CASSYPGTLPPYGYTF. The V gene is TRBV6-5, the J gene TRBJ1-2; tentatively, D is TRBD1 (6 bases). V gave up 2 bases and J gave up 5 bases, with 18 bases separating them. The CDR3 extends over 16 amino acids. Per the germline V gene, CDR1 is MNHEY and CDR2 is SVGAGI.

V is TRBV19 and J is TRBJ1-5; a possible D gene is TRBD1 (5 bases). Germline loops: CDR1 LNHDA, CDR2 SQIVND (reference sequence). V lost 3 bases and J lost 4, with 31 bases in between. The CDR3 extends over 21 amino acids. DNA of the CDR3: TGTGCCAGTAGTATCCGTGAAGATACCTCGAATGAGACAGACAGTAATCAGCCCCAGCATTTT. Its protein is CASSIREDTSNETDSNQPQHF.

This CDR3 reads CASSYQTGFNEKLFF. The CDR3 DNA reads TGTGCCAGCAGTTACCAGACAGGGTTTAATGAAAAACTGTTTTTT. The rearrangement uses TRBV6-6 and TRBJ1-4; 7 bases agree with TRBD1. Looked up from germline, CDR1 is MNHNY and CDR2 is SVGAGI (reference sequence). The CDR3 has 15 residues. With V trimmed by 2 bases and J by 4 bases, 4 bases remained unmatched.

The chain combines TRBV28 with TRBJ1-2, with D possibly TRBD1 on 6 matching bases. The germline CDR1 and CDR2 sequences are MDHEN and SYDVKM. The CDR3 is made up of 15 amino acids. V gave up 10 bases and J gave up 6 bases, with 24 bases separating them. CDR3 sequence (DNA): TGTGCCACCAGACTAGTCGAGGACAGACGGCATGGCTACACCTTC. This gives the protein CATRLVEDRRHGYTF.

This clone was seen just once. The rearrangement links TRBV11-2 to TRBJ2-5; 7 nucleotides align to TRBD1. CDR1 and CDR2 (germline): SGHAT, FQNNGV. The CDR3 has 17 amino acids. J lost 4 bases, V lost 5 bases, and 16 bases had no gene match. CDR3 sequence reads: CASSLGGSILWRETQYF. The DNA of the CDR3 is TGTGCCAGCAGCCTAGGGGGCAGTATCTTGTGGCGAGAGACCCAGTACTTC.

The genes are TRBV20-1 and TRBJ2-7; 7 bases align to TRBD1. With V trimmed by 3 bases and J by 7 bases, 3 bases remained unmatched. The CDR3 totals 11 residues. Germline CDR1 and CDR2: DFQATT and SNEGSKA (reference sequence). The CDR3 DNA follows: TGCAGTGCTAGCAGGGGGTGGGAGCAGTACTTC. Translation gives CSASRGWEQYF.

This chain uses TRBV7-2 with TRBJ2-7; TRBD2 might be the D (5 bases). The V gene lost 5 bases and the J gene lost 0 bases, with 17 bases spanning the gap. Germline CDR1 is SGHTA and CDR2 is FQGNSA. The CDR3 extends over 16 amino acids. The CDR3 DNA is TGTGCCAGCAGCCCCACCCGCGGGTTGAGCTCCTACGAGCAGTACTTC. This translates into CASSPTRGLSSYEQYF.

This chain links TRBV4-1 with TRBJ1-4; TRBD1 aligns across 8 bases. The germline V gene has CDR1 MGHRA and CDR2 YSYEKL. The length of the CDR3 is 14 residues. Trimming removed 6 bases from V and 8 bases from J; junction bases left unmatched: 8. The CDR3 DNA reads as TGCGCCAGCAGACCAGGACAGGGAAGGGAAAAACTGTTTTTT. It codes for CASRPGQGREKLFF.

The chain employs TRBV5-6 and TRBJ1-1; tentatively, D is TRBD1 (5 bases). The CDR3 extends over 15 amino acids. With 4 bases removed from V and 2 bases from J, the gap between germline ends came to 15 bases. Germline values: CDR1 SGHDT, CDR2 YYEEEE. Written as DNA, the CDR3 is TGTGCCAGCAGCCTGGGGCGGATAGCTAACACTGAAGCTTTCTTT. It yields the protein CASSLGRIANTEAFF.

The chain uses TRBV14 and TRBJ1-1; D not resolved. Per the germline V gene, CDR1 is SGHDN and CDR2 is FVKESK. V was trimmed by 1 base and J by 5 bases, leaving 17 bases between them. There are 16 residues in the CDR3. Here the CDR3 reads CASSQVGESGWTEAFF. CDR3 nucleotides: TGTGCCAGCAGCCAAGTCGGAGAAAGCGGTTGGACTGAAGCTTTCTTT.

The rearrangement uses TRBV5-5 and TRBJ1-5, with 8 bases identical to TRBD1. This CDR3 comprises 14 residues. Germline CDR1 reads SGHKS; CDR2 reads YYEKEE (reference sequence). The trim removed 4 bases at V and 6 bases at J, leaving 6 bases unmatched. CDR3 nucleotide sequence: TGTGCCAGCAGCCCTCAGGGGGCTCGTCAGCCCCAGCATTTT. It specifies CASSPQGARQPQHF. Looking up the rest from reference TRBV5-5 and TRBJ1-5 gives the full variable domain: DAGVTQSPTHLIKTRGQQVTLRCSPISGHKSVSWYQQVLGQGPQFIFQYYEKEERGRGNFPDRFSARQFPNYSSELNVNALLLGDSALYLCASSPQGARQPQHFGDGTRLSIL.

V and J are TRBV7-9 and TRBJ1-1, with TRBD1 matching over 9 bases. V shed 5 bases and J 2 bases; nucleotides not matched to a gene: 9. Germline V CDR1 and CDR2: SEHNR, FQNEAQ (reference sequence). The CDR3 extends over 16 amino acids. The CDR3 protein is CASSIRPGQGNTEAFF. In DNA, the CDR3 is TGTGCCAGCAGCATACGACCGGGACAGGGAAACACTGAAGCTTTCTTT. Together with reference TRBV7-9 and TRBJ1-1, the CDR3 gives the full variable domain: DTGVSQNPRHKITKRGQNVTFRCDPISEHNRLYWYRQTLGQGPEFLTYFQNEAQLEKSRLLSDRFSAERPKGSFSTLEIQRTEQGDSAMYLCASSIRPGQGNTEAFFGQGTRLTVV.

This sequence joins TRBV6-1 and TRBJ2-2; D might be TRBD2 (5 bases). Germline CDR1 is MNHNS and CDR2 is SASEGT. V shed 7 bases and J shed 0 bases, with 12 bases lying between them. The CDR3 is made up of 15 amino acids. The CDR3 bases are TGTGCCAGCAAGCTCACGACTACGAACACCGGGGAGCTGTTTTTT. It specifies CASKLTTTNTGELFF.

The chain is built from TRBV18 and TRBJ2-2; maybe TRBD1 (6 bases). Germline CDR1 KGHSH, CDR2 LQKENI. The CDR3 is 16 amino acids. Deletions cut 2 bases from V and 6 bases from J, with 16 bases between. In DNA, the CDR3 is TGTGCCAGCTCACCATTCGACAGGACCGGTGCCGGGGAGCTGTTTTTT. Translating it yields CASSPFDRTGAGELFF.

This sequence joins TRBV18 and TRBJ2-3; no firm D call. This CDR3 has 15 residues. V lost 0 bases, J lost 2 bases, and 9 bases lay in between. Germline V gene lookup returns CDR1 KGHSH and CDR2 LQKENI. CDR3 in amino acids: CASSPPHSSTDTQYF. For the CDR3, the DNA is TGTGCCAGCTCACCACCGCACAGTTCCACAGATACGCAGTATTTT.

The genes are TRBV11-2 and TRBJ2-2, with D perhaps matching TRBD2 (5 bases). The V end was cut by 2 bases, the J end by 1 base, with 20 bases between. This CDR3 comprises 19 residues. Germline lookup yields CDR1 SGHAT and CDR2 FQNNGV. CDR3 residues: CASSLFPPPGLMNTGELFF. CDR3 bases: TGTGCCAGCAGCTTATTCCCACCCCCCGGACTTATGAACACCGGGGAGCTGTTTTTT. The variable domain in full, completed from reference TRBV11-2 and TRBJ2-2, reads EAGVAQSPRYKIIEKRQSVAFWCNPISGHATLYWYQQILGQGPKLLIQFQNNGVVDDSQLPKDRFSAERLKGVDSTLKIQPAKLEDSAVYLCASSLFPPPGLMNTGELFFGEGSRLTVL.

The chain has TRBV6-5 and TRBJ1-1, with a weak D call TRBD1 (5 bases). Trimming took 6 bases from V and 1 from J, leaving 15 bases between them. In germline, CDR1 is MNHEY, CDR2 SVGAGI. The CDR3 is 15 amino acids. In nucleotides, the CDR3 is TGTGCCAGCAGCCACCGGGGGGGACCGAACACTGAAGCTTTCTTT. It translates to CASSHRGGPNTEAFF.

The chain couples TRBV7-2 to TRBJ2-7; 9 nucleotides match TRBD1. CDR1 SGHTA and CDR2 FQGNSA come from the germline V gene. The CDR3 spans 15 residues. Trimming removed 3 bases from V and 3 bases from J; junction bases left unmatched: 6. The CDR3 protein is CASSFRDRASYEQYF. The CDR3 coding sequence is TGTGCCAGCAGCTTCCGGGACAGGGCTAGCTACGAGCAGTACTTC.

This sequence joins TRBV5-1 and TRBJ1-1; D not resolved. V gave up 5 bases and J gave up 10 bases, with 18 bases separating them. Germline lookup yields CDR1 SGHRS and CDR2 YFSETQ. The CDR3 sequence is 13 residues long. The CDR3, as DNA: TGCGCCAGCAGAGGAGCCGCGAAGGATCCAGCTTTCTTT. Translating gives CASRGAAKDPAFF.

The chain recombines TRBV4-3 with TRBJ2-7; 8 bases are shared with TRBD1. The germline V gene has CDR1 LGHNA and CDR2 YSLEER. The CDR3 is made up of 15 amino acids. V shed 2 bases and J 3 bases; nucleotides not matched to a gene: 6. The CDR3 DNA follows: TGCGCCAGCAGCCAAATACAGGGACAGGACTACGAGCAGTACTTC. Its translation: CASSQIQGQDYEQYF.

CDR3 nucleotide sequence: TGTGCCAGCAGTTCCCATTCGAACACTGAAGCTTTCTTT. It yields the protein CASSSHSNTEAFF. The chain combines TRBV6-1 with TRBJ1-1; D gene uncertain. V lost 5 bases and J 1 base, leaving 8 bases between the germline ends. CDR1 and CDR2 from the germline V gene are MNHNS and SASEGT. This CDR3 comprises 13 residues.

This chain connects TRBV7-2 to TRBJ1-3, with no clear D. V lost 4 bases and J lost 2, with 12 bases in between. The germline V gene encodes CDR1 SGHTA and CDR2 FQGNSA. CDR3 length equals 15 residues. The CDR3 nucleotides read TGTGCCAGCAGCTACCCTCGGGATCCTGGAAACACCATATATTTT. This gives the protein CASSYPRDPGNTIYF.

The rearrangement uses TRBV27 and TRBJ1-4, with D maybe TRBD1 (5 bases). Trimming removed 2 bases from V and 7 bases from J, with 17 bases in between. Looked up from germline, CDR1 is MNHEY and CDR2 is SMNVEV (reference sequence). This CDR3 has 16 residues. The chain's CDR3 is CASSLMRGDGSEKLFF. CDR3 nucleotide sequence: TGTGCCAGCAGTTTAATGCGGGGGGATGGAAGTGAAAAACTGTTTTTT.

The chain combines TRBV10-2 with TRBJ2-7; 8 bases are shared with TRBD1. The germline CDR1 and CDR2 sequences are WSHSY and SAAADI. CDR3 length: 14 amino acids. Trimming took 8 bases from V and 2 from J; bases not matched to a gene: 8. The CDR3 loop is CASGYSGQAYEQYF. DNA of the CDR3: TGCGCCAGCGGATATTCGGGACAGGCCTACGAGCAGTACTTC.

J is TRBJ2-1 and V is TRBV7-2, with TRBD2 identical over 8 bases. There are 15 residues in the CDR3. Trimming took 3 bases from V and 5 from J; bases not matched to a gene: 6. Germline V gives CDR1 SGHTA, CDR2 FQGNSA. The CDR3 reads CASSFWRGAHNEQFF. CDR3 coding DNA: TGTGCCAGCAGCTTCTGGCGGGGGGCCCACAATGAGCAGTTCTTC.

CDR3 nucleotide sequence: TGTGCCATCAGTAAAACTGTCCCCACAGGGTCGGTTAATGAAAAACTGTTTTTT. This codes for CAISKTVPTGSVNEKLFF. The V and J genes are TRBV10-3 and TRBJ1-4; D possibly corresponds to TRBD1 (6 bases). CDR1 is ENHRY, CDR2 SYGVKD, per germline. The CDR3 loop spans 18 amino acids. V gave up 5 bases and J gave up 4 bases, with 23 bases separating them.